Sequencing of this T cell receptor beta chain was carried out in a study of T cell repertoires in cytomegalovirus infection. Turning to the study itself: Public TCR beta signatures provided an indication of both CMV infection and a matching HLA type.

TCRdb redid the calling of the reads with MiXCR, one entry per CDR3 protein. The data contain approximately 550,000 distinct CDR3 sequences, approximately 15% of them singletons. Deletions cut 6 bases from V and 1 base from J, with 10 bases between. Looked up from germline, CDR1 is SNHLY and CDR2 is FYNNEI. CDR3 length: 14 amino acids. This clonotype was observed at least ten times. This receptor was identified in a human donor in good health (CMV status not recorded). Some clones in this sample may be carry-over from other donors' samples. The sample taken for sequencing was CD8+ T cells from PBMCs. The chain has TRBV2 and TRBJ1-5; D is unclear. Here the CDR3 DNA reads TGTGCCAGCAGACCACGGCCGAGCAATCAGCCCCAGCATTTT. Protein product: CASRPRPSNQPQHF.